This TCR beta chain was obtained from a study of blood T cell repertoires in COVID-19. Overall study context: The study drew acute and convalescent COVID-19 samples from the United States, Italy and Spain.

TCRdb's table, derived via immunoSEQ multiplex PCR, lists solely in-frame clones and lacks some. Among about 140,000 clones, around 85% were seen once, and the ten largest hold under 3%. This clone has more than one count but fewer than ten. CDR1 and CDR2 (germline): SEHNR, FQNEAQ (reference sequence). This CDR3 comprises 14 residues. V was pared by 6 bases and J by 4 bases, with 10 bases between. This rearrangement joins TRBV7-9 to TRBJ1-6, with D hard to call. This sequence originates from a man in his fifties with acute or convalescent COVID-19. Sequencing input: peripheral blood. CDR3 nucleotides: TGTGCCAGCAGTGGGCGGACTTATAATTCACCCCTCCACTTT. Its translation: CASSGRTYNSPLHF.